This is a list of T cell receptor beta chains from one sample in a study of T cells after yellow fever vaccination. Each CDR3 protein gets one entry after TCRdb re-called the 5' RACE reads with MiXCR. The sample yields 400,000 or so distinct CDR3 sequences, 6.2% seen once. The specimen was PBMCs, collected 5 days after the yellow fever booster vaccination. The receptors were gathered from a man younger than 40 who received the YFV17D yellow fever vaccine. Each CDR3 is given with its conserved first and last residue. Fields, in order: J gene, clone size, D gene, V gene, CDR3 protein, CDR3 DNA. The D gene is left open where the match is weak. A clone size is listed for some rows: how often the clone was seen (once, few, many), or a class if it is expanded.

TRBJ2-7 few TRBD2 TRBV19 CASRPGLAGALRHF TGTGCCAGTAGACCGGGACTAGCGGGAGCCCTAAGACACTTC
TRBJ2-3 . . TRBV5-4 CASSSPGGTDTQYF TGTGCCAGCAGCTCCCCGGGAGGCACAGATACGCAGTATTTT
TRBJ2-3 . . TRBV20-1 CSARREFF TGCAGTGCCAGGAGGGAGTTTTTT
TRBJ2-4 few . TRBV6-1 CASSESPKAKNIQYF TGTGCCAGCAGTGAATCCCCAAAAGCCAAAAACATTCAGTACTTC
TRBJ2-7 many . TRBV30 CAWRTGNHEQYF TGTGCCTGGAGAACAGGGAACCACGAGCAGTACTTC
TRBJ2-7 many . TRBV7-9 CASSLASTYEQYF TGTGCCAGCAGCTTGGCTAGCACCTACGAGCAGTACTTC
TRBJ2-7 . . TRBV7-6 CASSLVPQPSYEQYF TGTGCCAGCAGCTTAGTTCCACAACCCTCCTACGAGCAGTACTTC
TRBJ2-5 . TRBD2 TRBV15 CATSRDLSGRGETQYF TGTGCCACCAGCAGAGATTTGAGCGGGAGGGGAGAGACCCAGTACTTC
TRBJ2-6 many . TRBV6-2/TRBV6-3 CASSYPSGANVLTF TGTGCCAGCAGTTACCCCTCTGGGGCCAACGTCCTGACTTTC
TRBJ2-7 few . TRBV4-3 CASSQAGHDEQYF TGCGCCAGCAGCCAAGCGGGTCATGACGAGCAGTACTTC
TRBJ1-2 few . TRBV12-3/TRBV12-4 CASSPRRGTNYGYTF TGTGCCAGCAGCCCCCGGAGAGGGACTAACTATGGCTACACCTTC
TRBJ2-1 many . TRBV3-1 CASSLPLRRMSSYNEQFF TGTGCCAGCAGCTTACCGTTGCGGCGTATGAGCTCCTACAATGAGCAGTTCTTC
TRBJ2-1 . TRBD2 TRBV19 CASSIGGTSGSEFF TGTGCCAGTAGTATAGGAGGGACTAGCGGGAGTGAATTCTTC
TRBJ2-7 many . TRBV7-9 CATADGISYEQYF TGTGCCACCGCGGATGGGATCTCCTACGAGCAGTACTTC
TRBJ1-2 few . TRBV20-1 CSAADPTYGYTF TGCAGTGCTGCAGACCCTACCTATGGCTACACCTTC
TRBJ2-1 few . TRBV7-9 CASSLALTSSYNEQFF TGTGCCAGCAGCTTAGCTTTGACTAGCTCCTACAATGAGCAGTTCTTC
TRBJ2-5 . . TRBV29-1 CSVAGGSETQYF TGCAGCGTAGCCGGAGGCTCAGAGACCCAGTACTTC
TRBJ2-2 many TRBD1 TRBV5-1 CASSPRPGGNTGELFF TGCGCCAGCAGCCCCCGTCCAGGGGGAAACACCGGGGAGCTGTTTTTT
TRBJ1-6 few TRBD1 TRBV20-1 CSASSDRAMNSPLHF TGCAGTGCTTCCTCTGACAGGGCCATGAATTCACCCCTCCACTTT
TRBJ2-7 many . TRBV4-3 CASSQGPSMGHEQYF TGCGCCAGCAGCCAAGGTCCTAGCATGGGCCACGAGCAGTACTTC
TRBJ2-1 many TRBD2 TRBV5-1 CASSLSFGGGSLAEQFF TGCGCCAGCAGCTTGTCTTTTGGCGGGGGATCCCTGGCCGAGCAGTTCTTC
TRBJ1-2 few TRBD1 TRBV5-1 CASSINGQGHGYTF TGCGCCAGCAGCATAAACGGACAGGGGCATGGCTACACCTTC
TRBJ2-7 many . TRBV28 CASGDFSYEQYF TGTGCCTCCGGGGATTTCTCCTACGAGCAGTACTTC
TRBJ1-3 few . TRBV30 CAWTPGTGNTIYF TGTGCCTGGACTCCGGGAACTGGAAACACCATATATTTT
TRBJ1-3 few . TRBV29-1 CSGLQGNTIYF TGCAGCGGGTTACAGGGAAACACCATATATTTT
TRBJ2-3 many TRBD2 TRBV9 CASSVGRGSGADTQYF TGTGCCAGCAGCGTAGGGCGCGGGAGTGGAGCAGATACGCAGTATTTT
TRBJ1-2 few TRBD1 TRBV4-2 CASSPTGEQGYTF TGTGCCAGCAGCCCGACAGGGGAACAGGGCTACACCTTC
TRBJ2-3 few . TRBV29-1 CSAPVDTDTQYF TGCAGCGCCCCCGTCGACACAGATACGCAGTATTTT
TRBJ2-5 few TRBD1 TRBV12-3/TRBV12-4 CAIENRGSQETQYF TGTGCCATAGAAAACAGGGGCTCCCAAGAGACCCAGTACTTC
TRBJ2-7 . . TRBV6-2/TRBV6-3 CASSYLLGGPYEQYF TGTGCCAGCAGTTACTTGTTGGGGGGACCCTACGAGCAGTACTTC
TRBJ2-5 few TRBD2 TRBV7-7 CASSFSSGSAGETQYF TGTGCTAGCAGCTTCTCTAGCGGGAGCGCAGGAGAGACCCAGTACTTC
TRBJ2-7 . . TRBV7-9 CASSLVGTSFFLEQYF TGTGCCAGCAGCTTAGTGGGAACTAGTTTCTTTCTCGAGCAGTACTTC
TRBJ2-3 many . TRBV12-3/TRBV12-4 CASSRDTTDTQYF TGTGCCAGCAGCAGGGACACCACAGATACGCAGTATTTT
TRBJ2-1 many TRBD2 TRBV24-1 CATSALADNEQFF TGTGCCACCAGTGCACTAGCGGACAATGAGCAGTTCTTC
TRBJ2-1 few . TRBV7-2 CASSHPVAHEQFF TGTGCCAGCAGCCACCCCGTTGCCCATGAGCAGTTCTTC
TRBJ2-2 . . TRBV6-2/TRBV6-3 CASSYQGWNTGELFF TGTGCCAGCAGTTACCAGGGGTGGAACACCGGGGAGCTGTTTTTT
TRBJ2-5 few . TRBV6-5 CASSYSGRPGETQYF TGTGCCAGCAGTTACTCGGGACGCCCCGGGGAGACCCAGTACTTC
TRBJ2-7 many . TRBV15 CATSPRGNYEQYF TGTGCCACCAGCCCCCGGGGAAACTACGAGCAGTACTTC
TRBJ2-1 . TRBD1 TRBV4-3 CASSHDRAGQFF TGCGCCAGCAGCCATGACAGGGCCGGGCAGTTCTTC
TRBJ2-2 . . TRBV20-1 CSCSRPNTGELFF TGCAGTTGTAGCAGACCGAACACCGGGGAGCTGTTTTTT
TRBJ2-1 once . TRBV3-1 CASTKQVRRRQNDNEQFF TGTGCCAGCACCAAGCAGGTCCGTCGGAGACAAAATGACAATGAGCAGTTCTTC
TRBJ2-3 . . TRBV7-3 CASSYSRGSTDTQYF TGTGCCAGCAGCTACAGCCGTGGGAGCACAGATACGCAGTATTTT
TRBJ2-5 few . TRBV18 CASSPGTPPQETQYF TGTGCCAGCTCACCTGGGACACCTCCTCAAGAGACCCAGTACTTC
TRBJ2-2 few . TRBV4-2 CASSQVLTGELFF TGTGCCAGCAGCCAAGTTCTGACCGGGGAGCTGTTTTTT
TRBJ2-3 many TRBD2 TRBV20-1 CSAKVPAGGDTQYF TGCAGTGCTAAGGTCCCAGCGGGAGGAGATACGCAGTATTTT
TRBJ1-2 few TRBD1 TRBV18 CASSSPNLGGADGYTF TGTGCCAGCTCATCGCCAAACCTAGGGGGCGCGGATGGCTACACCTTC
TRBJ1-6 few TRBD1 TRBV10-2 CASSLSGTDANSPLHF TGCGCCAGCAGTTTATCCGGGACAGACGCTAATTCACCCCTCCACTTT
TRBJ2-7 many . TRBV19 CASSLSVVAEQYF TGTGCCAGTAGTCTTTCCGTGGTCGCCGAGCAGTACTTC
TRBJ2-3 few . TRBV29-1 CSVGSYSVYTDTQYF TGCAGCGTTGGCTCATATTCGGTCTACACAGATACGCAGTATTTT
TRBJ2-7 few TRBD2 TRBV15 CATSRRLPGLAGVNYEQYF TGTGCCACCAGCAGGCGGCTACCGGGACTAGCGGGAGTAAACTACGAGCAGTACTTC
TRBJ2-7 many . TRBV30 CAWSEGGPGYREQYF TGTGCCTGGAGTGAAGGAGGGCCCGGTTACCGGGAGCAGTACTTC
TRBJ1-1 few . TRBV9 CASSVEGGRTEAFF TGTGCCAGCAGCGTAGAGGGGGGTAGGACTGAAGCTTTCTTT
TRBJ1-1 few TRBD1 TRBV18 CASSAGTGAAEAFF TGTGCCAGCTCTGCCGGGACAGGGGCGGCTGAAGCTTTCTTT
TRBJ2-7 few . TRBV4-3 CASSQEWSESSYEQYF TGCGCCAGCAGCCAAGAGTGGTCAGAGAGCTCCTACGAGCAGTACTTC
TRBJ1-1 once . TRBV18 CASSQGTDTEAFF TGTGCCAGCTCTCAGGGTACGGACACTGAAGCTTTCTTT